This is a list of T cell receptor beta chains from one sample in a study of blood T cell repertoires in COVID-19. Profiling relied on immunoSEQ multiplex PCR, and the TCRdb table lists in-frame clones only, not all of them. The table has some 200,000 clones, 83% seen once. The specimen was PBMCs or T cells enriched from blood (not recorded which). Receptors were obtained from a woman in her forties or fifties who had been exposed to COVID-19. Each CDR3 is given with its conserved first and last residue. D genes are given only for firm matches. Clone size appears in some rows only: once, few, many, or a class for an expanded clone.

>TRBV5-4|few|TRBJ1-5|TRBD1
TGTGCCAGCAGCCTGGGGACAGGCAAAAATCAGCCCCAGCATTTT
CASSLGTGKNQPQHF
>TRBV6-6|.|TRBJ1-2|.
TGTGCCAGCAGCCCTATCACAGGAAACTATGGCTACACCTTC
CASSPITGNYGYTF
>TRBV6-4|.|TRBJ1-1|.
TGTGCCAGCAGTGTCCAGGACAGCTCGGGGGAAGCTTTCTTT
CASSVQDSSGEAFF
>TRBV6-1|.|TRBJ1-1|.
TGTGCCAGCAGTGAAGAGAGAGCAGGCTTCCTGAACACTGAAGCTTTCTTT
CASSEERAGFLNTEAFF
>TRBV5-1|.|TRBJ1-2|.
TGCGCCAGCAGCTTAGAAGGACAGTATGGCTACACCTTC
CASSLEGQYGYTF
>TRBV3-1/TRBV3-2|.|TRBJ2-3|.
TGTGCCAGCAGCTTTCACACAGATACGCAGTATTTT
CASSFHTDTQYF
>TRBV5-4|.|TRBJ2-3|TRBD2
TGTGCCAGCAGCCGGCGGGGGGCCGGGGTCACAGATACGCAGTATTTT
CASSRRGAGVTDTQYF
>TRBV20-1|.|TRBJ2-5|.
TGCAGTGCTAGTACGCCGTTCAATCCCGGGACCCAGTACTTC
CSASTPFNPGTQYF
>TRBV7-9|.|TRBJ2-7|.
TGTGCCAGCAGCAATCCACAGGGTTACGAGCAGTACTTC
CASSNPQGYEQYF
>TRBV28|.|TRBJ1-3|.
TGTGCCAGCAGTCCCCCTCCGAGGGCCCGAAGCTCTGGAAACACCATATATTTT
CASSPPPRARSSGNTIYF
>TRBV5-1|.|TRBJ1-2|.
TGCGCCAGCAGCCCCATCAGACCGGCCTCGGGTGGCTACACCTTC
CASSPIRPASGGYTF
>TRBV7-9|.|TRBJ1-4|.
TGTGCCAGCAGCTCTATCTGGGAGGGTGAAAAACTGTTTTTT
CASSSIWEGEKLFF
>TRBV14|.|TRBJ2-3|TRBD1
TGTGCCAGCAGCCTTCGACAGGGGGGGAGCACAGATACGCAGTATTTT
CASSLRQGGSTDTQYF
>TRBV10-3|.|TRBJ1-1|TRBD1
TGTGCCATCAGGGACCGGGACAGGGGCAACACTGAAGCTTTCTTT
CAIRDRDRGNTEAFF
>TRBV11-2|.|TRBJ1-4|TRBD1
TGTGCCAGCAGCTTTGCCGGGACAGGGGGGGAAAAACTGTTTTTT
CASSFAGTGGEKLFF
>TRBV4-3|few|TRBJ2-2|.
TGCGCCAGCAGCCACATAAGGGGGGGGGCCGCGAACACCGGGGAGCTGTTTTTT
CASSHIRGGAANTGELFF
>TRBV3-1/TRBV3-2|.|TRBJ1-2|TRBD1
TGTGCCAGCAGCCGAAGTTCACAGGGGGGCTATGGCTACACCTTC
CASSRSSQGGYGYTF
>TRBV6-5|.|TRBJ2-1|TRBD2
TGTGCCAGCAGTCCCCTCAGCGGGGGGGCCGCTGAGCAGTTCTTC
CASSPLSGGAAEQFF
>TRBV14|.|TRBJ1-4|.
TGTGCCAGCAGCCGGACAGCCTGGGAAAAACTGTTTTTT
CASSRTAWEKLFF
>TRBV19|.|TRBJ2-3|TRBD2
TGTGCCAGTAACTTTCAAGGATCACTTAGCGGGGATACGCAGTATTTT
CASNFQGSLSGDTQYF
>TRBV19|few|TRBJ2-1|.
TGTGCCAGTAGTTTGGGGCGAAGTACGGGGGGCTGGTTCTTC
CASSLGRSTGGWFF
>TRBV5-4|.|TRBJ2-3|.
TGTGCCAGCAGCTTGGGAGGCCTAACACAAGATACGCAGTATTTT
CASSLGGLTQDTQYF
>TRBV5-4|.|TRBJ2-2|TRBD2
TGTGCCAGCAGCTTGTTCGCTAGCGGGGAGACCGGGGAGCTGTTTTTT
CASSLFASGETGELFF
>TRBV5-1|.|TRBJ1-2|.
TGCGCCAGCAGTTCGACCGGCGACAGAAACTATGGCTACACCTTC
CASSSTGDRNYGYTF
>TRBV30|.|TRBJ1-1|TRBD1
TGTGCCTGGAGTCGGGACAGCAACACTGAAGCTTTCTTT
CAWSRDSNTEAFF
>TRBV16|.|TRBJ2-3|TRBD1
TGTGCCAGCAGCCCACGGGACAGGGGATCCCATACGCAGTATTTT
CASSPRDRGSHTQYF
>TRBV10-3|.|TRBJ2-3|.
TGTGCCATCAGTGACCCGAGGGCAACAGATACGCAGTATTTT
CAISDPRATDTQYF
>TRBV5-1|.|TRBJ2-1|TRBD2
TGCGCCAGCAGCCCACCTGGACTAGCGGGGCCACGGGGGGATGAGCAGTTCTTC
CASSPPGLAGPRGDEQFF
>TRBV4-3|.|TRBJ1-2|TRBD1
TGCGCCAGCAGCCAAGACCCTACAGGGGGCTATGGCTACACCTTC
CASSQDPTGGYGYTF
>TRBV2|.|TRBJ2-1|TRBD2
TGTGCCAGCAGTGCGACTAGCGGGGCCGACAATGAGCAGTTCTTC
CASSATSGADNEQFF
>TRBV6-5|.|TRBJ1-5|.
TGTGCCAGCAGTTACTTGGGGAAGGGGCAGCCCCAGCATTTT
CASSYLGKGQPQHF
>TRBV19|.|TRBJ1-1|.
TGTGCCAGTAGTATAGATAGGGGTACTGAAGCTTTCTTT
CASSIDRGTEAFF
>TRBV10-3|.|TRBJ2-1|TRBD2
TGTGCCATCAGAAGCGGGGTCTCCCACAATGAGCAGTTCTTC
CAIRSGVSHNEQFF
>TRBV18|.|TRBJ1-5|TRBD1
TGTGCCAGCTCACCGGCGGGACAGGGGCAGCCCCAGCATTTT
CASSPAGQGQPQHF
>TRBV19|.|TRBJ2-1|TRBD2
TGTGCCAGTGGGGAGCGGGGCCCGTGGGGGGAGCAGTTCTTC
CASGERGPWGEQFF
>TRBV10-1|.|TRBJ2-4|TRBD2
TGCGCCAGCAGCCCGTTTCGGGGGGAAAAAAACATTCAGTACTTC
CASSPFRGEKNIQYF
>TRBV11-2|few|TRBJ2-3|TRBD2
TGTGCCAGCACAAGGACGGGGGGTAGCACAGATACGCAGTATTTT
CASTRTGGSTDTQYF
>TRBV7-2|.|TRBJ2-7|.
TGTGCCAGCAGCTTAGCGCCAGGACAGTCCTACGAGCAGTACTTC
CASSLAPGQSYEQYF
>TRBV15|.|TRBJ2-5|TRBD1
TGTGCCACCAGCCCCCGACAGGGCCAAGAGACCCAGTACTTC
CATSPRQGQETQYF
>TRBV28|.|TRBJ1-5|TRBD1
TGTGCCAGCAGTTTGGCAGGGGGGCCCAATCAGCCCCAGCATTTT
CASSLAGGPNQPQHF
>TRBV19|.|TRBJ2-3|.
TGTGCCAGTAGCACTAGCAGAGATACGCAGTATTTT
CASSTSRDTQYF
>TRBV4-3|once|TRBJ1-2|.
TGCGCCAGCAGCCAAGATTATCGGGTTGGCTACACCTTC
CASSQDYRVGYTF
>TRBV19|once|TRBJ2-7|.
TGTGCCAGTGCCCGCCTATGGGGCAGGGACTACGAGCAGTACTTC
CASARLWGRDYEQYF
>TRBV7-3|once|TRBJ2-2|.
TGTGCCAGCAGCTTAGGGCAGGTGAACACCGGGGAGCTGTTTTTT
CASSLGQVNTGELFF
>TRBV10-3|once|TRBJ2-7|TRBD1
TGTGCCATCAGTGAAGGGGGCAGGAACGAGCAGTACTTC
CAISEGGRNEQYF
>TRBV19|.|TRBJ1-2|TRBD1
TGTGCCAGTAGTTTCTATGGGACAGGGGATGGCTACACCTTC
CASSFYGTGDGYTF
>TRBV7-2|.|TRBJ2-7|.
TGTGCCAGCAGCCTCCTTAGAGACAGGTTTTCCTACGAGCAGTACTTC
CASSLLRDRFSYEQYF
>TRBV19|.|TRBJ2-1|TRBD2
TGTGCCAGTAGTATAGGTCTCCTAGCGGGGGGGAAACGTAATGAGCAGTTCTTC
CASSIGLLAGGKRNEQFF
>TRBV6-5|.|TRBJ1-5|TRBD1
TGTGCCAGCGTCGACAGGGGCACTCAGCCCCAGCATTTT
CASVDRGTQPQHF